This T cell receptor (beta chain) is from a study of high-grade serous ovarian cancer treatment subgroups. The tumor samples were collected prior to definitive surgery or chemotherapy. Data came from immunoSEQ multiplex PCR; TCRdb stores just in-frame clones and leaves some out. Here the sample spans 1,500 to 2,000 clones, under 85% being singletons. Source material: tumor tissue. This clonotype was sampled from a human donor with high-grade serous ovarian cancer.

The CDR3 reads CASKEWKDVNTEAFF. CDR3 bases: TGTGCCAGCAAAGAATGGAAGGACGTCAACACTGAAGCTTTCTTT. V and J are TRBV28 and TRBJ1-1; D remains unclear. CDR3 length: 15 amino acids. Trimming stripped 7 bases from V and 2 bases from J, with 17 bases between. CDR1 and CDR2 (germline): MDHEN, SYDVKM.